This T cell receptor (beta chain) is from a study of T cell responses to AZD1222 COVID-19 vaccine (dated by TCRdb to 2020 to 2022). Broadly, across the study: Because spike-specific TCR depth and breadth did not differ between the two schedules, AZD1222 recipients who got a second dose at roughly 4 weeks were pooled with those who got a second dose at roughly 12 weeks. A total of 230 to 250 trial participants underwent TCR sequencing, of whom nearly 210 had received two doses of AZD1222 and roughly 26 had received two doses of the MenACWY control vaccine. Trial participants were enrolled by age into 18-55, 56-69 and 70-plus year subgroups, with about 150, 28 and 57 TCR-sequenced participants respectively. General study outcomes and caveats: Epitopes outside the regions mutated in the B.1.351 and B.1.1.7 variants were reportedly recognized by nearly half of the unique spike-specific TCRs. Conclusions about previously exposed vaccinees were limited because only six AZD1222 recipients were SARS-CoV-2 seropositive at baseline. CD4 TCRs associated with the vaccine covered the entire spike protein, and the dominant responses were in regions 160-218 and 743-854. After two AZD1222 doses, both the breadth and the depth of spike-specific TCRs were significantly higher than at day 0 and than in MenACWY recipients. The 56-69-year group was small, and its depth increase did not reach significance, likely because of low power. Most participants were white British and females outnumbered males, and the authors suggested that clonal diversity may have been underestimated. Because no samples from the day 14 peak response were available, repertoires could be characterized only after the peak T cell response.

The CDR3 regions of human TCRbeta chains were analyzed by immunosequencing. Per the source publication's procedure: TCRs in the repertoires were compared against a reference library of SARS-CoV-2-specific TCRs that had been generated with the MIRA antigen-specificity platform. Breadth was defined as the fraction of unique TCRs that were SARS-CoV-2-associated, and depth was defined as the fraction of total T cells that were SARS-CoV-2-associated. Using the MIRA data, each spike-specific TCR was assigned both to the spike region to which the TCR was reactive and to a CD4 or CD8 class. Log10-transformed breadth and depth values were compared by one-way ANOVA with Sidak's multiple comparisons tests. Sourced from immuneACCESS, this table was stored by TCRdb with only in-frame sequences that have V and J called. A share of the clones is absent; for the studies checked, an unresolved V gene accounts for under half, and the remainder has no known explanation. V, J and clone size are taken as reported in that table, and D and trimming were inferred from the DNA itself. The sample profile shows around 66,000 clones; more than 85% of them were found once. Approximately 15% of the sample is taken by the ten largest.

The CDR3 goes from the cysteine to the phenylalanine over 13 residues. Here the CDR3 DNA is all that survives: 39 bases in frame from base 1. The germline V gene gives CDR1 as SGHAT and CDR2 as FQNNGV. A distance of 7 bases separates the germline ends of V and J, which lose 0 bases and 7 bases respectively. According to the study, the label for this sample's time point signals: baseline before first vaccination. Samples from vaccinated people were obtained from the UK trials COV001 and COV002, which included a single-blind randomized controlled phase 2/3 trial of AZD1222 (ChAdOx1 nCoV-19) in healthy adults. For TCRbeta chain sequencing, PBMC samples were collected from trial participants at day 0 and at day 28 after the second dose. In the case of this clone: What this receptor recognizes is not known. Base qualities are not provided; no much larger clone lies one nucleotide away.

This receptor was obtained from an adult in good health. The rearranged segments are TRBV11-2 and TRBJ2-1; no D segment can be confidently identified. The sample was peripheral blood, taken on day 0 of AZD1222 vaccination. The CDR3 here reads CASSLDVGNEQFF. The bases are TGTGCCAGCAGCTTAGATGTGGGGAATGAGCAGTTCTTC.